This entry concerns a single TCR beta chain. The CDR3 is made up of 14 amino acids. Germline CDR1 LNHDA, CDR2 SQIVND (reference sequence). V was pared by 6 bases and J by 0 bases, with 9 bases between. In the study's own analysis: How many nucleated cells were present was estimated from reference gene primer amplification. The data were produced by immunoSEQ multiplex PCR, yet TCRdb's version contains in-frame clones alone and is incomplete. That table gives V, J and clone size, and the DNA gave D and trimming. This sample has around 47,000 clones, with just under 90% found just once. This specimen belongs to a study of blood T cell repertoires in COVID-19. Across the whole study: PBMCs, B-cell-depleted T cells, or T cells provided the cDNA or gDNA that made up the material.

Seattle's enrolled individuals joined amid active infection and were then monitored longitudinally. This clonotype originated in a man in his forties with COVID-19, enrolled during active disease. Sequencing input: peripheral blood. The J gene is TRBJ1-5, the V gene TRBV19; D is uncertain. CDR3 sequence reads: CASSDTGSNQPQHF. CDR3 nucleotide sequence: TGTGCCAGTAGCGACACCGGTAGCAATCAGCCCCAGCATTTT.